Following are 13 T cell receptor beta chains from one sample sequenced in a study of siplizumab effects on memory and regulatory T cells. TCRdb's table, derived via immunoSEQ multiplex PCR, lists solely in-frame clones and lacks some. This sample carries more than 75,000 clones, approximately 93% of them seen once, and the ten largest clones take 6.5%. What was sequenced was CD8+ T cells sorted from blood. These receptors originate from a human donor in good health.

This chain connects TRBV5-8 to TRBJ2-7, with TRBD2 identical over 7 bases. CDR1 is SGHTS and CDR2 is YDEGEE in the germline V gene. The V gene end was trimmed by 3 bases and the J gene end by 3 bases; junction bases not matched to a gene: 3. CDR3 length: 13 amino acids. For the CDR3, the DNA is TGTGCCAGCAGCTCCGGGACTAACTACGAGCAGTACTTC. It encodes CASSSGTNYEQYF. Looking up the rest from reference TRBV5-8 and TRBJ2-7 gives the full variable domain: EAGVTQSPTHLIKTRGQQATLRCSPISGHTSVYWYQQALGLGLQFLLWYDEGEERNRGNFPPRFSGRQFPNYSSELNVNALELEDSALYLCASSSGTNYEQYFGPGTRLTVT.

The chain uses TRBV11-3 and TRBJ2-1; no firm D call. CDR1 SGHNT and CDR2 YENEEA come from the germline V gene. Trimming removed 4 bases from V and 3 bases from J, with 13 bases in between. The CDR3 is made up of 15 amino acids. This chain's CDR3 is CASSYIVGGYNEQFF. The DNA for the CDR3 is TGTGCCAGCAGCTACATTGTGGGCGGCTACAATGAGCAGTTCTTC.

The chain has TRBV4-3 and TRBJ2-2; D gene ambiguous. Germline CDR1 reads LGHNA; CDR2 reads YSLEER. The CDR3 covers 17 residues. Trimming shortened V by 0 bases and J by 6 bases, and 17 bases separated the two germline ends. This chain's CDR3 is CASSQDSATFPPGELFF. CDR3 coding DNA: TGCGCCAGCAGCCAAGACAGTGCGACATTCCCCCCCGGGGAGCTGTTTTTT.

The J gene is TRBJ1-5, the V gene TRBV5-1; TRBD1 aligns across 9 bases. CDR1 is SGHRS and CDR2 is YFSETQ in the germline V gene. This CDR3 is 15 amino acids long. Trimming took 4 bases from V and 3 from J; bases not matched to a gene: 5. CDR3 amino acids: CASSIGQGPNQPQHF. CDR3 nucleotide sequence: TGCGCCAGCAGCATTGGACAGGGGCCCAATCAGCCCCAGCATTTT. Filled out from reference TRBV5-1 and TRBJ1-5, the complete variable domain reads KAGVTQTPRYLIKTRGQQVTLSCSPISGHRSVSWYQQTPGQGLQFLFEYFSETQRNKGNFPGRFSGRQFSNSRSEMNVSTLELGDSALYLCASSIGQGPNQPQHFGDGTRLSIL.

In its sample, this clone was seen once. The V and J genes are TRBV30 and TRBJ1-2; no definite D call. The CDR3 consists of 13 residues. V was trimmed by 1 base and J by 2 bases, leaving 8 bases between them. Germline lookup yields CDR1 GTSNPN and CDR2 SVGIG (reference sequence). CDR3 DNA sequence: TGTGCCTGGAGTGGTGTGTCGAACTATGGCTACACCTTC. As protein: CAWSGVSNYGYTF.

This clone was counted once. In nucleotides, the CDR3 is TGTGCCAGCAGCTCGGGACAGCCCTACGAGCAGTACTTC. It translates to CASSSGQPYEQYF. The V call is TRBV7-2, the J call TRBJ2-7, with 7 positions matching TRBD1. The CDR3 has 13 amino acids. With 4 bases clipped from V and 2 bases from J, the junction kept 2 bases outside the gene matches. Germline V CDR1 and CDR2: SGHTA, FQGNSA.

The chain couples TRBV4-1 to TRBJ2-2; D perhaps matches TRBD1 (5 bases). Germline lookup yields CDR1 MGHRA and CDR2 YSYEKL. V was shortened by 0 bases and J by 1 base, with 9 bases between the two germline ends. The CDR3 contains 16 residues. The CDR3 sequence: CASSQEPTVNTGELFF. The CDR3 DNA reads as TGCGCCAGCAGCCAAGAACCGACAGTGAACACCGGGGAGCTGTTTTTT.

Turning to this clone: The same CDR3 also results from other DNA sequences found in this sample. The chain links TRBV6-5 to TRBJ2-1; D not resolved. The CDR3 spans 13 residues. Trimming pared 2 bases from V and 2 bases from J, leaving 4 bases between. CDR1 is MNHEY, CDR2 SVGAGI, per germline. CDR3 nucleotide sequence: TGTGCCAGCAGTTACGATACCTACAATGAGCAGTTCTTC. It specifies CASSYDTYNEQFF.

CDR3 sequence reads: CASSLGRWEQYF. As DNA, the CDR3 is TGTGCCAGCAGCTTGGGTCGGTGGGAGCAGTACTTC. The chain is built from TRBV5-6 and TRBJ2-7; no reliable D call. Trimming left V 0 bases short and J 7 bases short, with 8 bases between. The germline V gene has CDR1 SGHDT and CDR2 YYEEEE. This CDR3 comprises 12 residues.

In this sample, this clone turned up once. The chain uses TRBV7-9 and TRBJ1-3, with D maybe TRBD1 (6 bases). Germline CDR1 and CDR2: SEHNR and FQNEAQ (reference sequence). V lost 7 bases to trimming and J lost 0 bases, with 13 bases between them. The CDR3 covers 15 residues. CDR3 loop: CASKPGDSSGNTIYF. The CDR3 DNA follows: TGTGCCAGCAAACCAGGGGACTCCTCTGGAAACACCATATATTTT.

The chain is built from TRBV27 and TRBJ1-1; tentatively, D is TRBD1 (5 bases). V was clipped by 2 bases and J by 5 bases, with 15 bases between them. The germline CDR1 and CDR2 sequences are MNHEY and SMNVEV (reference sequence). This CDR3 has 15 residues. The CDR3 protein is CASSLSPGRYTEAFF. In DNA, the CDR3 is TGTGCCAGCAGTTTAAGTCCAGGGAGGTATACTGAAGCTTTCTTT.

This chain uses TRBV11-2 with TRBJ2-5; 8 positions match TRBD1. This CDR3 spans 16 amino acids. Germline V gives CDR1 SGHAT, CDR2 FQNNGV. The V and J ends lost 1 base and 2 bases, in that order; junction bases with no gene match: 6. In DNA, the CDR3 is TGTGCCAGCAGCTTAGGCCAGGGGGCTTGGCAAGAGACCCAGTACTTC. Its translation is CASSLGQGAWQETQYF.

The J gene is TRBJ1-1, the V gene TRBV30; the D is unclear. V was clipped by 4 bases and J by 1 base, with 4 bases between them. Per germline, CDR1 GTSNPN and CDR2 SVGIG (reference sequence). The CDR3 sequence is 11 residues long. In nucleotides, the CDR3 is TGTGCCTGGACCAGGAACACTGAAGCTTTCTTT. This encodes CAWTRNTEAFF. Full variable domain (outside the CDR3, taken from reference TRBV30 and TRBJ1-1): SQTIHQWPATLVQPVGSPLSLECTVEGTSNPNLYWYRQAAGRGLQLLFYSVGIGQISSEVPQNLSASRPQDRQFILSSKKLLLSDSGFYLCAWTRNTEAFFGQGTRLTVV.